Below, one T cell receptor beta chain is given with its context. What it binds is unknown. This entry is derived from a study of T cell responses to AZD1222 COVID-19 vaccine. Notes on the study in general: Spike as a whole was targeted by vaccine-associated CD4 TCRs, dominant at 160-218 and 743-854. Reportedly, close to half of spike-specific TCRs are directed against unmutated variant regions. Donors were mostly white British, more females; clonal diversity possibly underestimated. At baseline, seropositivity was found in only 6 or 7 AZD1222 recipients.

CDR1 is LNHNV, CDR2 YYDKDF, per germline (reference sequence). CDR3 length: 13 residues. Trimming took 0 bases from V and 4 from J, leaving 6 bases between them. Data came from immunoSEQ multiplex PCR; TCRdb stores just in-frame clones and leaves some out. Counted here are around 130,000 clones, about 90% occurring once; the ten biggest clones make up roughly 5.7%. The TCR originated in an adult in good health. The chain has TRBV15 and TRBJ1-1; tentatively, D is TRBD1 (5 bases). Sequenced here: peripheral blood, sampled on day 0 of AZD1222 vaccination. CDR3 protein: CATSREGGTEAFF. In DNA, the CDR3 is TGTGCCACCAGCAGAGAGGGGGGCACTGAAGCTTTCTTT.